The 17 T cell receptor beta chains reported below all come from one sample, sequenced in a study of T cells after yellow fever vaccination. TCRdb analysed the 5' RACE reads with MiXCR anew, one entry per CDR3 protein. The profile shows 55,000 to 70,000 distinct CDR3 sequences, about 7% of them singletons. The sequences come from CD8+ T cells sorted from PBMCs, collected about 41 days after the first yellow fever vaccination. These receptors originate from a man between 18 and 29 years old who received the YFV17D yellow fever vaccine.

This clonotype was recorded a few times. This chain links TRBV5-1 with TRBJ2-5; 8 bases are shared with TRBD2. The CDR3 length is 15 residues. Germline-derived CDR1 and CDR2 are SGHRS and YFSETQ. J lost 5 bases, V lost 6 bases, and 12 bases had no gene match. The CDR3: CASTPFVASGETQYF. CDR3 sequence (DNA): TGCGCCAGCACCCCTTTTGTTGCTAGCGGGGAGACCCAGTACTTC.

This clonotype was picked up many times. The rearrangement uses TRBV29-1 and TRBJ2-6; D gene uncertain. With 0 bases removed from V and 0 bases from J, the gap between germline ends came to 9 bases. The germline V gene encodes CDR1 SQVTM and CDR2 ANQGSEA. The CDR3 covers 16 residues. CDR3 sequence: CSVEDRGSSGANVLTF. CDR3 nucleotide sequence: TGCAGCGTTGAAGATCGAGGAAGCTCTGGGGCCAACGTCCTGACTTTC.

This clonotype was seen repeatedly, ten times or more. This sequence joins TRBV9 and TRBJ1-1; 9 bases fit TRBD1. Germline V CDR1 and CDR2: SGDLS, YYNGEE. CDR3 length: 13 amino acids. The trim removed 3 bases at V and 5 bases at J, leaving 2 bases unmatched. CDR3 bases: TGTGCCAGCAGCGCAGGGACAGGGACTGAAGCTTTCTTT. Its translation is CASSAGTGTEAFF.

The DNA for the CDR3 is TGTGCCAGCAGCGGGTATTGGACTAGCGGAAAAGCGAACACCGGGGAGCTGTTTTTT. It specifies CASSGYWTSGKANTGELFF. The gene calls are TRBV11-1 and TRBJ2-2; 10 bases align to TRBD2. With 5 bases clipped from V and 0 bases from J, the junction kept 12 bases outside the gene matches. From germline, CDR1 is SGHAT and CDR2 FQDESV (reference sequence). CDR3 length: 19 residues.

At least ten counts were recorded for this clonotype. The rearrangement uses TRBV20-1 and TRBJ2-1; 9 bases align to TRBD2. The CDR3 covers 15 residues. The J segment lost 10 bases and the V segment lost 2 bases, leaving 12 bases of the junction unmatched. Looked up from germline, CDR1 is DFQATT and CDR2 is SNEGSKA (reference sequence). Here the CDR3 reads CSARSTGTSFDEQFF. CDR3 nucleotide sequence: TGCAGTGCTAGATCAACCGGGACTAGCTTCGACGAGCAGTTCTTC.

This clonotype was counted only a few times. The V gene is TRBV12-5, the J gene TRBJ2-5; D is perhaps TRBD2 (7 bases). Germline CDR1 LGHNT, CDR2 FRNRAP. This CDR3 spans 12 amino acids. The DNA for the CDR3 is TGTGCGTCCGCGGGGGCTCGAGAGACCCAGTACTTC. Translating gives CASAGARETQYF.

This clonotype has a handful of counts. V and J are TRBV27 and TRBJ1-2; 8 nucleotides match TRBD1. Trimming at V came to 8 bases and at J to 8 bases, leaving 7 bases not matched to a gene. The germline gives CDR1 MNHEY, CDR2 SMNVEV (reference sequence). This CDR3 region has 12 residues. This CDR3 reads CASRQGSGGYTF. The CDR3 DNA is TGTGCCAGCCGACAGGGGTCGGGGGGCTACACCTTC.

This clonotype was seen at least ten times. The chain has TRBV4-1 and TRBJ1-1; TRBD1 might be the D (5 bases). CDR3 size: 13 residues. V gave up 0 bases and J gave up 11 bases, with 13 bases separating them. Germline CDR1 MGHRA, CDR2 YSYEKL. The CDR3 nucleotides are TGCGCCAGCAGCCAAGAGGGGACCCTCAGGGCTTTCTTT. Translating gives CASSQEGTLRAFF.

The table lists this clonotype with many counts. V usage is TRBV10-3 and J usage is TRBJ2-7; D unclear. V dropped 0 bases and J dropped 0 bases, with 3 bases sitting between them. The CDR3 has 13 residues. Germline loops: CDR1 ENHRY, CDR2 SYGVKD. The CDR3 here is CAISESTSYEQYF. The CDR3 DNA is TGTGCCATCAGTGAGTCGACCTCCTACGAGCAGTACTTC.

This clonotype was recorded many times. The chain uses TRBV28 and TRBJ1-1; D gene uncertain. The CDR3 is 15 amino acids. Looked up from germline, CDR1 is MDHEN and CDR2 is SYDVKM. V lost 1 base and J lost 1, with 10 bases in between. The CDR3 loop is CASSLYLAGNTEAFF. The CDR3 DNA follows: TGTGCCAGCAGTTTATATCTCGCCGGGAACACTGAAGCTTTCTTT.

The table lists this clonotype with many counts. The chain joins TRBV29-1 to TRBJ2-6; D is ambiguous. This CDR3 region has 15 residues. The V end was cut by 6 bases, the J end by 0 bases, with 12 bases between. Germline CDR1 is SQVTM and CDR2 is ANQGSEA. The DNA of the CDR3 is TGCAGCGTGACCCACGAGAACTCTGGGGCCAACGTCCTGACTTTC. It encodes CSVTHENSGANVLTF.

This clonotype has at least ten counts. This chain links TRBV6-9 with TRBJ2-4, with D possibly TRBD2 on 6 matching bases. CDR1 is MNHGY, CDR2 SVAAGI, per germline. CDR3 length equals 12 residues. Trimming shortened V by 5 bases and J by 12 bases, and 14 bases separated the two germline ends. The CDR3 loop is CASSAQTAGQYF. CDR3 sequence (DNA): TGTGCCAGCAGTGCGCAGACAGCGGGTCAGTACTTC.

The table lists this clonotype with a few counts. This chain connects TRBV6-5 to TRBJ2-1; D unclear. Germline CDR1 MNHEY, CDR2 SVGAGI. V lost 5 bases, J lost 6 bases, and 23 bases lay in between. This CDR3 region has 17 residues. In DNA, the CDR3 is TGTGCCAGCAGTCCGCTCCGGGCAGGTTATGGCCTCAATGAGCAGTTCTTC. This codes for CASSPLRAGYGLNEQFF.

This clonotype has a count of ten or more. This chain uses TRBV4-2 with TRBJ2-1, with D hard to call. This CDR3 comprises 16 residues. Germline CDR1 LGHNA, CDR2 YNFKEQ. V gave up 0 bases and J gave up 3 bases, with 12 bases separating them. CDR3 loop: CASSQEDSLGYNEQFF. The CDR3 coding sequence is TGTGCCAGCAGCCAAGAAGACTCACTGGGCTACAATGAGCAGTTCTTC.

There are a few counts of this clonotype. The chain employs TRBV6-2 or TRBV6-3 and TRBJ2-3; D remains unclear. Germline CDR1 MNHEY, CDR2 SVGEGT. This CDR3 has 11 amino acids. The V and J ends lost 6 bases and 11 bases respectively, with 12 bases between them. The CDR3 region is CASSNLDGQYF. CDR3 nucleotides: TGTGCCAGCAGCAACTTAGATGGGCAGTATTTT.

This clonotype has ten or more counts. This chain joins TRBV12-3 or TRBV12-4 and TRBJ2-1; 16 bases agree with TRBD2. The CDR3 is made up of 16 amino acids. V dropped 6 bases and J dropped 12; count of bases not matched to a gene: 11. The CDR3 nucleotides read TGTGCCAGCAGCCTCCTGGGACTAGCGGGGGGGCTTTTGCAGTTCTTC. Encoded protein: CASSLLGLAGGLLQFF.

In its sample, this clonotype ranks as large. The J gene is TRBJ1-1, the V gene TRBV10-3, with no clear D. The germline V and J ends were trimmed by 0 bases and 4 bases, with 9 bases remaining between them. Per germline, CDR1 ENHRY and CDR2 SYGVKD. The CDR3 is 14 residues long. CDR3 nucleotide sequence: TGTGCCATCAGTGAGTCACGGAGGTTCACTGAAGCTTTCTTT. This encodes CAISESRRFTEAFF.